The clone carrying this T cell receptor beta chain was seen more than once but under ten times. This specimen belongs to a study of T-cell memory formation after mild COVID-19. TCRdb passed the 5' RACE reads through MiXCR, listing each CDR3 protein once. The table shows 410,000 or so distinct CDR3 sequences, with less than 25% occurring only once. Germline V gives CDR1 DFQATT, CDR2 SNEGSKA (reference sequence). J lost 2 bases, V lost 4 bases, and 6 bases had no gene match. This CDR3 comprises 14 residues. The chain employs TRBV20-1 and TRBJ2-5, with 8 bases that match TRBD2. The sequenced sample was PBMCs or a T cell subset sorted from them (not recorded which). This receptor was obtained from an adult woman who had mild COVID-19 (a few samples of this study predate the infection). Cell type and time point are not known. CDR3 amino acids: CSATLAGEQETQYF. DNA for the CDR3: TGCAGTGCTACGCTAGCGGGTGAACAAGAGACCCAGTACTTC.